The text below deals with one TCR beta chain. The record originates from a study of blood T cell repertoires in COVID-19. As handled by the study authors: Amplification with reference gene primers provided the estimates of nucleated cell counts. The repertoire was sequenced with immunoSEQ multiplex PCR; TCRdb's copy has only in-frame clones and lacks some. The DNA gave D and trimming, while V, J and clone size come from that table. Of about 130,000 clones in the sample, around four fifths were seen once. The sample was peripheral blood. The source of this sequence is a man aged 35-49 years with active or convalescent COVID-19.

The DNA of the CDR3 is TGTGCCAGCAGTTCAGGGGGTCCGCCAGATACGCAGTATTTT. Amino acid sequence: CASSSGGPPDTQYF. This chain joins TRBV27 and TRBJ2-3; 7 bases agree with TRBD1. The CDR3 has 14 residues. The ends lost 4 bases at V and 4 bases at J; junction bases unmatched: 5. Germline CDR1 reads MNHEY; CDR2 reads SMNVEV (reference sequence).